Listed here is a single TCR beta chain. The target antigen is unknown. The germline V and J ends were trimmed by 8 bases and 6 bases, with 21 bases remaining between them. The CDR3 covers 14 residues. Looked up from germline, CDR1 is SGDLS and CDR2 is YYNGEE. This sample is drawn from a study of T cell responses to AZD1222 COVID-19 vaccine. Study-level findings and limits: Across the whole spike, CD4 TCRs peaked at regions 160-218 and 743-854.

TCRdb's copy holds only in-frame clones and misses some; the assay was immunoSEQ multiplex PCR. The sample has around 150,000 clones, about 90% seen once; the top ten hold about 5.9%. V and J are TRBV9 and TRBJ2-7, with unresolved D. The sequence was collected from an adult who received the AZD1222 COVID-19 vaccine. The material was peripheral blood, obtained 28 days after the second AZD1222 dose. The CDR3 DNA follows: TGTGCCAGTGGACCCGGCGGCACCTTAGGCGAGCAGTACTTC. Translation: CASGPGGTLGEQYF.